This T cell receptor (beta chain) was captured in a study of blood T cell repertoires in COVID-19. Germline V gene sequence: CDR1 MNHNS, CDR2 SASEGT. The V segment lost 3 bases and the J segment 7 bases; nucleotides outside the gene matches: 4. This CDR3 has 14 residues. Sequencing used immunoSEQ multiplex PCR; TCRdb keeps in-frame clones, though not all of them. The repertoire includes about 57,000 clones, approximately 81% of them detected once, and less than 4.5% sits in the top ten. The receptor comes from a woman aged 40 to 49 with acute COVID-19. Sequenced sample: PBMCs or T cells enriched from blood (not recorded which). The chain combines TRBV6-1 with TRBJ2-1; 9 nucleotides line up with TRBD2. CDR3 DNA: TGTGCCAGCAGTGATAGCGGGAGCTTAAATGAGCAGTTCTTC. Amino acid sequence: CASSDSGSLNEQFF.